This T cell receptor beta chain was sequenced in a study of blood T cell repertoires in COVID-19. Study-level information: COVID-19 samples from acute and convalescent phases originated in the United States, Italy and Spain. T cells, B-cell-depleted T cells, or PBMCs provided the cDNA or gDNA that served as material.

Authors' methods: Nucleated cell number was recorded as an estimate derived from reference gene primer amplification. TCRdb keeps only in-frame clones here, not all; method: immunoSEQ multiplex PCR. V and J calls and clone size are copied from that table; D and trimming were computed from the DNA. The sample includes roughly 78,000 clones, 80% seen only once; the top ten take 13%. This CDR3 is built from 16 residues. CDR1 and CDR2 from the germline V gene are SGHRS and YFSETQ. V was cut by 4 bases and J by 0 bases, with 14 bases left in between. Patients in Seattle were enrolled during active infection, then followed longitudinally.

The material sequenced was peripheral blood. V gene TRBV5-1 combines with J gene TRBJ2-1; maybe TRBD2 (6 bases). The sequence derives from a man between 45 and 60 years old with COVID-19, enrolled during active disease. This CDR3 is CASSPGLTSSYNEQFF. CDR3 nucleotides: TGCGCCAGCAGCCCGGGACTGACGAGCTCCTACAATGAGCAGTTCTTC.